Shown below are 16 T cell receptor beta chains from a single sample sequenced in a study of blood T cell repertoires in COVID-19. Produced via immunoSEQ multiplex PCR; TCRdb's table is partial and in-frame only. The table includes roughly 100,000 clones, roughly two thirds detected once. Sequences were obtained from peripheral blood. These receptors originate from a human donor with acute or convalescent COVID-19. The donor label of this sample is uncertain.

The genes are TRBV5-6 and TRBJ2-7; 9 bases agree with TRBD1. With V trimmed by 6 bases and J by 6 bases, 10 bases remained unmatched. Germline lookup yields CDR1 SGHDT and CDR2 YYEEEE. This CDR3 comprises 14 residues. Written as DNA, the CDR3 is TGTGCCAGCATCCAGGACAGGGGTGTGGGCGAGCAGTACTTC. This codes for CASIQDRGVGEQYF. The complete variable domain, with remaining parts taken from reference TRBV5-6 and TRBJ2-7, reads DAGVTQSPTHLIKTRGQQVTLRCSPKSGHDTVSWYQQALGQGPQFIFQYYEEEERQRGNFPDRFSGHQFPNYSSELNVNALLLGDSALYLCASIQDRGVGEQYFGPGTRLTVT.

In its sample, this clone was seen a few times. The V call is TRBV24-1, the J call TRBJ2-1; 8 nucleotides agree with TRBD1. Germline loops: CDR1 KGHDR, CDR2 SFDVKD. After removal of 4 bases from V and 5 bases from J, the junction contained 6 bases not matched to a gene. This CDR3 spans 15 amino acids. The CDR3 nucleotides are TGTGCCACCAGTGAGGCCGGGACAGGACACAATGAGCAGTTCTTC. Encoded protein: CATSEAGTGHNEQFF.

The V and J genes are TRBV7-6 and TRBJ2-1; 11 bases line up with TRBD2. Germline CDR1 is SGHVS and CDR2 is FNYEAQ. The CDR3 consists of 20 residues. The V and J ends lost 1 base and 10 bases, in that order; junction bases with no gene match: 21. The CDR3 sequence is CASSLVIATSSGGAVGEQFF. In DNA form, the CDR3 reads TGTGCCAGCAGCTTAGTCATTGCTACTAGTAGCGGGGGGGCCGTAGGAGAGCAGTTCTTC.

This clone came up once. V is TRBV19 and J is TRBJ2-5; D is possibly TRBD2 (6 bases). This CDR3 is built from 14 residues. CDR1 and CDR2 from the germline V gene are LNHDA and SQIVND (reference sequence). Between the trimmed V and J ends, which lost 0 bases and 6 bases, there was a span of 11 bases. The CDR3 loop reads CASSIDLGGKTQYF. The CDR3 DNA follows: TGTGCCAGTAGTATAGATCTCGGGGGAAAGACCCAGTACTTC.

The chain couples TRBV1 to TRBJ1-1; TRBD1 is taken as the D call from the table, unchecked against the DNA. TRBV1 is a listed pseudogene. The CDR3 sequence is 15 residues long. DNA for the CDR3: TGCACCAGCCCTCTGGACAGGGGGTTTGACACTGAAGCTTTCTTT. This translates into CTSPLDRGFDTEAFF.

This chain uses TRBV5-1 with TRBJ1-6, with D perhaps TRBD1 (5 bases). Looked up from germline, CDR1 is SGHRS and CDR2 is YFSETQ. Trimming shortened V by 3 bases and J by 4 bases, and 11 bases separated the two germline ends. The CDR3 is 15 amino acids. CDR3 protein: CASSSTGGYNSPLHF. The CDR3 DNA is TGCGCCAGCAGCTCCACCGGGGGATATAATTCACCCCTCCACTTT.

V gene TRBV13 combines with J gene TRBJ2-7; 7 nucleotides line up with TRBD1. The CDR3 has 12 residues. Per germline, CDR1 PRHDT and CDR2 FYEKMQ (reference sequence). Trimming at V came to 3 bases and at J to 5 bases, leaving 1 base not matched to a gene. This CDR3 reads CASSFTGDEQYF. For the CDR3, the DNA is TGTGCCAGCAGCTTTACAGGGGACGAGCAGTACTTC. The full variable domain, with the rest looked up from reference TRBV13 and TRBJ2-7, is AAGVIQSPRHLIKEKRETATLKCYPIPRHDTVYWYQQGPGQDPQFLISFYEKMQSDKGSIPDRFSAQQFSDYHSELNMSSLELGDSALYFCASSFTGDEQYFGPGTRLTVT.

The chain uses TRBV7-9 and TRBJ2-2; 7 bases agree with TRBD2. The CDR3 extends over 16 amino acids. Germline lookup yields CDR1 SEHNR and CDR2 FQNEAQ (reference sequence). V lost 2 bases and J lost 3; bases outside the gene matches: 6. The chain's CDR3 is CASSLISGGDTGELFF. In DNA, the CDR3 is TGTGCCAGCAGCTTAATTTCGGGGGGTGACACCGGGGAGCTGTTTTTT.

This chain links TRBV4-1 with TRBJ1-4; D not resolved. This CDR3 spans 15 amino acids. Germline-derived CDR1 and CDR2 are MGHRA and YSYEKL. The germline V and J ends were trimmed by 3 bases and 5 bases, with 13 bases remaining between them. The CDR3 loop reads CASSQSPRENEKLFF. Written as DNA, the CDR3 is TGCGCCAGCAGCCAGTCACCCCGGGAGAATGAAAAACTGTTTTTT.

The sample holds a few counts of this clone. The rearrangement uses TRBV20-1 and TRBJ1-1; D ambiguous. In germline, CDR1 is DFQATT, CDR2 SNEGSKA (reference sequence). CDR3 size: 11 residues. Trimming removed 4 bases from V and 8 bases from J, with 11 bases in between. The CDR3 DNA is TGCAGTGCTACCCCTCAGGCGGAAGCTTTCTTT. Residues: CSATPQAEAFF.

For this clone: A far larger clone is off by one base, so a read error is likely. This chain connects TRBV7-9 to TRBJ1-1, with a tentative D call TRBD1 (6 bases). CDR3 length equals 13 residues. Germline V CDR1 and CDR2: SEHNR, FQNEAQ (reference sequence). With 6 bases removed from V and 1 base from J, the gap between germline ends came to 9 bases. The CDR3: CASSEQGNTEAFF. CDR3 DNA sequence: TGTGCCAGCAGTGAACAGGGGAACACTGAAGCTTTCTTT.

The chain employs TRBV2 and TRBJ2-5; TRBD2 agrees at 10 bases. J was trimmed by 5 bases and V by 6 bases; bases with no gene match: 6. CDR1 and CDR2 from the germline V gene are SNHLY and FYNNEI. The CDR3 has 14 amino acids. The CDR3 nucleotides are TGTGCCAGCAGGGAGCGGGGGGGCCGGGAGACCCAGTACTTC. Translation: CASRERGGRETQYF.

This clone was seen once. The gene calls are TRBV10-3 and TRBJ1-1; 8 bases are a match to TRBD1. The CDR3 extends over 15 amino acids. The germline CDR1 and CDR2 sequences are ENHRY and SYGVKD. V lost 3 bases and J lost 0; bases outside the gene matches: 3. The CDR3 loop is CAISDRGRVNTEAFF. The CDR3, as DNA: TGTGCCATCAGTGACAGGGGGCGGGTGAACACTGAAGCTTTCTTT.

The CDR3 loop reads CASRETGTNYGYTF. CDR3 in DNA: TGTGCCAGTAGGGAGACGGGGACTAACTATGGCTACACCTTC. This chain links TRBV19 with TRBJ1-2; D ambiguous. This CDR3 comprises 14 residues. V lost 6 bases and J lost 0, with 11 bases in between. Germline CDR1 LNHDA, CDR2 SQIVND (reference sequence).

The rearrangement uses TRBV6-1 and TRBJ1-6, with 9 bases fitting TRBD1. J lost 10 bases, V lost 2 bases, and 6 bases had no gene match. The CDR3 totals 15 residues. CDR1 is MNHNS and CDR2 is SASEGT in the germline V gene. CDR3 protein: CASSEPGQGGSPLHF. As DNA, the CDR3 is TGTGCCAGCAGTGAACCGGGACAGGGAGGGTCACCCCTCCACTTT.

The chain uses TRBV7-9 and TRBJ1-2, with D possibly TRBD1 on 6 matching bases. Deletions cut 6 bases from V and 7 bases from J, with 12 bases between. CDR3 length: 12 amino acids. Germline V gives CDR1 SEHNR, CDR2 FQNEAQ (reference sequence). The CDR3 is CASRSSTGGYTF. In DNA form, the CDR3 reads TGTGCCAGCAGGTCGTCGACAGGTGGCTACACCTTC.